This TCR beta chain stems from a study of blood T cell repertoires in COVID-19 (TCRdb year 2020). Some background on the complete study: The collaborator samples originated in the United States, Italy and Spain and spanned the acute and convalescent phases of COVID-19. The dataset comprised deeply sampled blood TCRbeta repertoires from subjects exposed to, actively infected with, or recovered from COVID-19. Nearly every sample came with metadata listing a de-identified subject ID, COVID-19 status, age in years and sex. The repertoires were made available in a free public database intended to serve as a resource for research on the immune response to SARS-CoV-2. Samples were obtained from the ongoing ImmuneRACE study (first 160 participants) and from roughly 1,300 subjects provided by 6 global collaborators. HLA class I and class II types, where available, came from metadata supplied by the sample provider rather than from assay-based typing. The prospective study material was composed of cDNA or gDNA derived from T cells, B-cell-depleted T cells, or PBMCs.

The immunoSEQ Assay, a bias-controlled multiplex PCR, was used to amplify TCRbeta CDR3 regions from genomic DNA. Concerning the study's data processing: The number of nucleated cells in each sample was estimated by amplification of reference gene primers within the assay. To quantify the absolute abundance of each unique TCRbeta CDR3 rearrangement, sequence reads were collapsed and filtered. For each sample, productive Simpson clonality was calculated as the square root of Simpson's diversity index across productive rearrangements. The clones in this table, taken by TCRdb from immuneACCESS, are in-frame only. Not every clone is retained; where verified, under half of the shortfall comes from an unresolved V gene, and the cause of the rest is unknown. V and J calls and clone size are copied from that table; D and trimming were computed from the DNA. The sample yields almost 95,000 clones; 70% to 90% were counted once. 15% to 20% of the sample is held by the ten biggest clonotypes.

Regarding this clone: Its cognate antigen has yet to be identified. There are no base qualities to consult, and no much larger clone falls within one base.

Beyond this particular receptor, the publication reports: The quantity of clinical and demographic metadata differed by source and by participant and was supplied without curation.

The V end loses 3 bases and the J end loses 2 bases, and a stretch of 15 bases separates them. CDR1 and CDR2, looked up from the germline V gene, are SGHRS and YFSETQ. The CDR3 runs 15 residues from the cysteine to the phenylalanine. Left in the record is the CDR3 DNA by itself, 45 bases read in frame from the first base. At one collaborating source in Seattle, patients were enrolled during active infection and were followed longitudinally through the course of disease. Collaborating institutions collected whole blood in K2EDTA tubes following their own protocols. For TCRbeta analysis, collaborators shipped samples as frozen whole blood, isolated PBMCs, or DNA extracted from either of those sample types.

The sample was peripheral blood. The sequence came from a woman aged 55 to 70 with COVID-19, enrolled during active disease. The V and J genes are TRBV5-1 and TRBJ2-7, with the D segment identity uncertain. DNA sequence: TGCGCCAGCAGCTCAGACCCTGCTACTACCTACGAGCAGTACTTC. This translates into CASSSDPATTYEQYF.